This note documents a single T cell receptor beta chain sequence. One end of the junction is discordant with germline, which a read error may explain. Assay used: immunoSEQ multiplex PCR; TCRdb lists only in-frame clones, some missing. The sample has tens of thousands of clones; roughly 90% are singletons. This entry is derived from a study of blood T cell repertoires in COVID-19. Study at large: T cells, B-cell-depleted T cells, or PBMCs provided the cDNA or gDNA that served as material.

The receptor was isolated from a woman aged 60 to 75 with acute or convalescent COVID-19. The sample taken for sequencing was peripheral blood.

The chain's CDR3 is CASTTRDKNGKLFF. The CDR3 nucleotides read TGTGCCAGCACCACTCGGGACAAGAATGGAAAACTGTTTTTT. The rearrangement uses TRBV6-5 and TRBJ1-4, with D tentatively TRBD1 (6 bases). Germline CDR1 and CDR2: MNHEY and SVGAGI. This CDR3 has 14 residues.